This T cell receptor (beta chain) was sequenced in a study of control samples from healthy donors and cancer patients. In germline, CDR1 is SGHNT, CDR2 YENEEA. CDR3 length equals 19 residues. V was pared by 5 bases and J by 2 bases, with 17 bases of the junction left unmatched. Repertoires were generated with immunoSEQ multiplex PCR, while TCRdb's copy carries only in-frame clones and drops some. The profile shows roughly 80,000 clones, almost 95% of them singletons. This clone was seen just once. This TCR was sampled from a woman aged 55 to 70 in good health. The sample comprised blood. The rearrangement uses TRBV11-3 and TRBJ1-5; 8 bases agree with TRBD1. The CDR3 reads CASSQHPTGAPRGNQPQHF. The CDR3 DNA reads TGTGCCAGCAGCCAACACCCGACAGGGGCGCCCCGAGGCAATCAGCCCCAGCATTTT. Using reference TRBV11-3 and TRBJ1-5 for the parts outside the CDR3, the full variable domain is EAGVVQSPRYKIIEKKQPVAFWCNPISGHNTLYWYLQNLGQGPELLIRYENEEAVDDSQLPKDRFSAERLKGVDSTLKIQPAELGDSAVYLCASSQHPTGAPRGNQPQHFGDGTRLSIL.